This T cell receptor (beta chain) was observed in a study of T cells in Graves' hyperthyroidism and ophthalmopathy. The CDR3 runs to 17 residues. After removal of 4 bases from V and 2 bases from J, the junction contained 10 bases not matched to a gene. Per the germline V gene, CDR1 is GTSNPN and CDR2 is SVGIG (reference sequence). TCR beta CDR3 sequences were amplified from RNA transcripts. HTBI primers were used for first-round RT-PCR of the TCR CDR3. TCRdb reanalysed the multiplex PCR reads using MiXCR and keeps one entry per CDR3 protein. The sample holds about 590,000 distinct CDR3 sequences, around 14% seen once.

Sequences were obtained from blood. The chain combines TRBV30 with TRBJ2-2, with 10 bases fitting TRBD1. The clonotype was recovered from a woman aged 25-40 years with Graves' hyperthyroidism. This chain's CDR3 is CAWKRLTGGFNTGELFF. The DNA for the CDR3 is TGTGCCTGGAAACGTCTGACAGGGGGCTTTAACACCGGGGAGCTGTTTTTT.